The 23 T cell receptor beta chains below were found in one sample sequenced in a study of blood T cells in healthy people across ages. Using a J-beta primer mix together with a sample-barcoded 5' primer, a second PCR was run for roughly 7 to 12 cycles. MiXCR, run by TCRdb on the 5' RACE reads, gives a single entry per CDR3 protein. The sample contains roughly 800,000 distinct CDR3 sequences, 55% to 75% of which appear only once. The sample comprised blood. The source is a man aged 25 to 40 in good health.

The chain joins TRBV4-3 to TRBJ2-5; 7 bases match TRBD2. This CDR3 is 15 amino acids long. The germline CDR1 and CDR2 sequences are LGHNA and YSLEER. V shed 6 bases, J shed 1 base, and the junction held 8 bases outside the gene matches. The CDR3 coding sequence is TGCGCCAGCAGGCAGACTAGCCAGACCCAAGAGACCCAGTACTTC. Encoded protein: CASRQTSQTQETQYF.

This rearrangement joins TRBV20-1 to TRBJ2-7; TRBD1 is a possible D gene (5 bases). This CDR3 spans 13 amino acids. From germline, CDR1 is DFQATT and CDR2 SNEGSKA (reference sequence). V was trimmed by 4 bases and J by 2 bases, leaving 12 bases between them. The CDR3 reads CSATHRSAYEQYF. The CDR3 DNA reads TGCAGTGCTACCCACAGGTCTGCCTACGAGCAGTACTTC.

J is TRBJ2-1 and V is TRBV24-1, with a tentative D call TRBD2 (6 bases). Trimming removed 5 bases at V and 8 bases at J, with 24 bases between. CDR3 length: 17 amino acids. Germline CDR1 is KGHDR and CDR2 is SFDVKD. CDR3 sequence reads: CATSVRGSASVGDEQFF. The CDR3 DNA reads TGTGCCACCAGTGTGCGGGGATCAGCGTCGGTTGGGGATGAGCAGTTCTTC.

The genes are TRBV12-3 or TRBV12-4 and TRBJ2-3; D tentatively fits TRBD1 or TRBD2 (5 bases each). Trimming cost V 4 bases and J 8 bases, with 7 bases left between them. CDR3 length equals 11 residues. CDR3 loop: CASSSGSTQYF. The CDR3 coding sequence is TGTGCCAGCAGTTCAGGGAGTACGCAGTATTTT.

This rearrangement joins TRBV20-1 to TRBJ2-5; a possible D gene is TRBD1 (5 bases). Germline-derived CDR1 and CDR2 are DFQATT and SNEGSKA (reference sequence). The CDR3 is 12 amino acids. Here the CDR3 reads CSAPTDQETQYF. Written as DNA, the CDR3 is TGCAGCGCCCCGACAGATCAAGAGACCCAGTACTTC.

J is TRBJ2-6 and V is TRBV5-1, with D maybe TRBD2 (5 bases). CDR3 length: 16 residues. Germline CDR1 SGHRS, CDR2 YFSETQ. Trimming took 2 bases from V and 0 from J, leaving 9 bases between them. The CDR3 sequence: CASSFGEYSGANVLTF. DNA for the CDR3: TGCGCCAGCAGCTTTGGGGAGTACTCTGGGGCCAACGTCCTGACTTTC. The variable domain in full, with the rest retrieved from reference TRBV5-1 and TRBJ2-6, is KAGVTQTPRYLIKTRGQQVTLSCSPISGHRSVSWYQQTPGQGLQFLFEYFSETQRNKGNFPGRFSGRQFSNSRSEMNVSTLELGDSALYLCASSFGEYSGANVLTFGAGSRLTVL.

This clonotype was seen a few times. The V gene is TRBV20-1, the J gene TRBJ2-5; no firm D call. The germline V gene encodes CDR1 DFQATT and CDR2 SNEGSKA (reference sequence). Trimming removed 5 bases at V and 0 bases at J, with 10 bases between. This CDR3 has 13 residues. The DNA for the CDR3 is TGCAGTGCTCGAAATCCGTACCAAGAGACCCAGTACTTC. This codes for CSARNPYQETQYF.

This clonotype was found a few times. V is TRBV10-3 and J is TRBJ1-2; D unresolved. The germline V gene has CDR1 ENHRY and CDR2 SYGVKD. The ends were cut back, 4 bases at V and 4 bases at J, with 16 bases in the middle. There are 15 residues in the CDR3. CDR3 DNA: TGTGCCATCAGTGTTAATGGACCAGCCGGCTATGGCTACACCTTC. As protein: CAISVNGPAGYGYTF.

This chain joins TRBV12-3 or TRBV12-4 and TRBJ1-5; D gene unclear. This CDR3 is built from 13 residues. V dropped 8 bases and J dropped 2 bases, with 10 bases sitting between them. The DNA of the CDR3 is TGTGCCAGCCGGGCGGACGGCAATCAGCCCCAGCATTTT. Translating gives CASRADGNQPQHF.

The genes are TRBV6-6 and TRBJ1-2; D not certain. Germline assignment: CDR1 MNHNY and CDR2 SVGAGI (reference sequence). There are 13 residues in the CDR3. The germline V and J ends were trimmed by 8 bases and 13 bases, with 23 bases remaining between them. The DNA of the CDR3 is TGTGCCAGCGAGGTTAACCGGCGGGCTTTACGCACCTTC. This sequence encodes CASEVNRRALRTF.

The rearrangement links TRBV4-3 to TRBJ1-6; D call uncertain. CDR1 is LGHNA and CDR2 is YSLEER in the germline V gene. CDR3 length: 16 residues. With 4 bases removed from V and 9 bases from J, the gap between germline ends came to 19 bases. Written as DNA, the CDR3 is TGCGCCAGCAGCCCTACTGGCGGGGAAAATCGTTCACCCCTCCACTTT. Protein: CASSPTGGENRSPLHF.

This clonotype was picked up a small number of times. This chain links TRBV28 with TRBJ2-4; maybe TRBD2 (6 bases). The J call may be wrong; the DNA end is better matched by TRBJ2-7. CDR1 and CDR2 from the germline V gene are MDHEN and SYDVKM. This CDR3 comprises 14 residues. CDR3 coding DNA: TGTGCCAGCAGTTTAAGAGGGGAGGCCTACGAGCAGTACTTC. Its translation: CASSLRGEAYEQYF.

CDR3 sequence: CSVGVNRNTEAFF. CDR3 in DNA: TGCAGCGTTGGCGTCAACCGGAACACTGAAGCTTTCTTT. The chain uses TRBV29-1 and TRBJ1-1; D unresolved. Germline CDR1 is SQVTM and CDR2 is ANQGSEA. With 4 bases removed from V and 1 base from J, the gap between germline ends came to 10 bases. This CDR3 is 13 amino acids long.

A word on this clonotype: This may stem from a read error, because a much larger clone lies one nucleotide away. CDR3 region: CRASGSTDTQYF. CDR3 in DNA: TGCAGGGCTAGCGGGAGCACAGATACGCAGTATTTT. The chain couples TRBV20-1 to TRBJ2-3; TRBD2 agrees at 8 bases. The CDR3 is made up of 12 amino acids. Per the germline V gene, CDR1 is DFQATT and CDR2 is SNEGSKA (reference sequence).

This chain joins TRBV28 and TRBJ1-2, with 7 bases fitting TRBD1. The CDR3 covers 16 residues. Trimming removed 6 bases from V and 2 bases from J; junction bases left unmatched: 12. Germline V gives CDR1 MDHEN, CDR2 SYDVKM. CDR3 nucleotide sequence: TGTGCCAGCAGCTCTCCGGAACAGGGGCTAAACTATGGCTACACCTTC. This encodes CASSSPEQGLNYGYTF.

The genes are TRBV28 and TRBJ2-5; D might be TRBD1 (5 bases). CDR1 and CDR2 (germline): MDHEN, SYDVKM. CDR3 length equals 14 residues. Trimming stripped 7 bases from V and 7 bases from J, with 19 bases between. Here the CDR3 reads CASNTHLVGPTQYF. The CDR3 region has the DNA TGTGCCAGCAACACCCACCTGGTGGGGCCGACCCAGTACTTC.

This chain connects TRBV27 to TRBJ2-7; D call uncertain. V lost 3 bases, J lost 4 bases, and 22 bases lay in between. This CDR3 is 17 amino acids long. Germline V lookup: CDR1 MNHEY, CDR2 SMNVEV (reference sequence). The CDR3 here is CASSFSPVGHGVYEQYF. CDR3 in DNA: TGTGCCAGCAGTTTTTCTCCCGTGGGCCATGGAGTATACGAGCAGTACTTC.

This chain joins TRBV20-1 and TRBJ2-5, with TRBD2 matching over 10 bases. The CDR3 spans 15 residues. Looked up from germline, CDR1 is DFQATT and CDR2 is SNEGSKA (reference sequence). With V trimmed by 7 bases and J by 5 bases, 13 bases remained unmatched. CDR3 DNA sequence: TGCAGTGGGACTAGCGGCCTAGGCCTAGGGGAGACCCAGTACTTC. This codes for CSGTSGLGLGETQYF.

The chain links TRBV29-1 to TRBJ1-2; D unclear. V was shortened by 5 bases and J by 7 bases, with 14 bases between the two germline ends. Germline CDR1 is SQVTM and CDR2 is ANQGSEA. This CDR3 has 12 residues. The CDR3: CSVKAGAGGYTF. CDR3 in DNA: TGCAGCGTTAAAGCAGGCGCAGGTGGCTACACCTTC.

J is TRBJ1-2 and V is TRBV7-6; 7 nucleotides align to TRBD1. V gave up 5 bases and J gave up 8 bases; unmatched junction bases: 8. The germline gives CDR1 SGHVS, CDR2 FNYEAQ. There are 13 residues in the CDR3. Here the CDR3 DNA reads TGTGCCAGCAGCACGGCGACAGGGCACGGCTACACCTTC. Encoded protein: CASSTATGHGYTF.

Concerning this clonotype: A much larger clonotype is one base distant, so this may be a read error. The chain recombines TRBV10-3 with TRBJ1-2, with D perhaps matching TRBD1 (6 bases). The CDR3 covers 17 residues. V gave up 4 bases and J gave up 1 base, with 19 bases separating them. Germline V gives CDR1 ENHRY, CDR2 SYGVKD. In DNA, the CDR3 is TGTGCCATCAGTGGCGGACAGCGCGGGAATTTTAACTATGGCTACACCTTC. Translating it yields CAISGGQRGNFNYGYTF.

The rearrangement uses TRBV6-4 and TRBJ1-1; D uncertain. Germline loops: CDR1 MRHNA, CDR2 SNTAGT. V was clipped by 0 bases and J by 2 bases, with 4 bases between them. The CDR3 spans 13 residues. The CDR3 DNA sequence: TGTGCCAGCAGTGACTCGGACAACACTGAAGCTTTCTTT. Its protein product is CASSDSDNTEAFF.

The chain combines TRBV3-1 with TRBJ2-7; 8 bases map to TRBD1. J lost 0 bases, V lost 1 base, and 5 bases had no gene match. Germline CDR1 reads LGHDT; CDR2 reads YNNKEL (reference sequence). The CDR3 is 16 residues long. Written as DNA, the CDR3 is TGTGCCAGCAGCCAAGGCACAGGGGGGTCCTCCTACGAGCAGTACTTC. Translated, it gives CASSQGTGGSSYEQYF.